The 20 T cell receptor beta chains presented below share a single source sample, sequenced in a study of T cells in Graves' hyperthyroidism and ophthalmopathy. Researchers took RNA transcripts and amplified the TCR beta CDR3 regions from them. The TCR CDR3 first-round RT-PCR relied on the HTBI primer set. Via MiXCR, TCRdb re-called the multiplex PCR reads, giving one row per CDR3 protein. The table lists hundreds of thousands of distinct CDR3 sequences, roughly 15% of them singletons. Source material: blood. The receptors here all came from a middle-aged woman with Graves' ophthalmopathy.

This clonotype was observed a handful of times. A read error may be the cause here, since a much bigger clone is one base away. The chain uses TRBV3-1 and TRBJ2-7, with 10 nucleotides matching TRBD1. V lost 5 bases to trimming and J lost 2 bases; unmatched junction nucleotides: 3. The CDR3 length is 14 residues. Germline V CDR1 and CDR2: LGHDT, YNNKEL (reference sequence). CDR3 bases: TGTGCCAGCAGCTGGGGACAGGGGACCTACGAGCAGTACTTC. Residues: CASSWGQGTYEQYF.

This clonotype showed up many times. The CDR3 DNA reads TGCGCCAGCAGCCAAGGCGGGGGGAGCAATCAGCCCCAGCATTTT. Its translation is CASSQGGGSNQPQHF. The J gene is TRBJ1-5, the V gene TRBV4-1; possibly TRBD1 for D (5 bases). In germline, CDR1 is MGHRA, CDR2 YSYEKL. The CDR3 is 15 residues long. Trimming cost V 1 base and J 1 base, with 8 bases left between them.

There are many counts of this clonotype. The rearrangement links TRBV7-2 to TRBJ2-5; either TRBD1 or TRBD2 may fit D (5 bases each). V dropped 5 bases and J dropped 5 bases, with 12 bases sitting between them. The CDR3 is 13 amino acids. CDR1 SGHTA and CDR2 FQGNSA come from the germline V gene. The CDR3: CASSQREGETQYF. CDR3 coding DNA: TGTGCCAGCAGCCAGCGTGAGGGGGAGACCCAGTACTTC. Using reference TRBV7-2 and TRBJ2-5 for the parts outside the CDR3, the full variable domain is GAGVSQSPSNKVTEKGKDVELRCDPISGHTALYWYRQSLGQGLEFLIYFQGNSAPDKSGLPSDRFSAERTGGSVSTLTIQRTQQEDSAVYLCASSQREGETQYFGPGTRLLVL.

This clonotype was seen many times. The genes are TRBV7-9 and TRBJ2-7; 10 bases match TRBD1. CDR1 is SEHNR and CDR2 is FQNEAQ in the germline V gene (reference sequence). CDR3 length: 15 residues. V trimming: 2 bases; J trimming: 7 bases; junction bases outside the gene matches: 8. This CDR3 reads CASSLSSRDRGEQYF. CDR3 nucleotides: TGTGCCAGCAGCTTATCTTCAAGGGACAGGGGAGAGCAGTACTTC. Full variable domain (rest looked up from reference TRBV7-9 and TRBJ2-7): DTGVSQNPRHKITKRGQNVTFRCDPISEHNRLYWYRQTLGQGPEFLTYFQNEAQLEKSRLLSDRFSAERPKGSFSTLEIQRTEQGDSAMYLCASSLSSRDRGEQYFGPGTRLTVT.

This clonotype occurred a few times. The V gene is TRBV6-2 or TRBV6-3, the J gene TRBJ2-3; no firm D call. CDR1 is MNHEY and CDR2 is SVGEGT in the germline V gene. CDR3 length equals 16 residues. Trimming removed 0 bases at V and 0 bases at J, with 10 bases between. CDR3 sequence reads: CASSYSRQASTDTQYF. CDR3 nucleotide sequence: TGTGCCAGCAGTTACTCGAGACAAGCGAGCACAGATACGCAGTATTTT.

In its sample, this clonotype was seen many times. V and J are TRBV12-3 or TRBV12-4 and TRBJ2-7; D unclear. Trimming removed 3 bases from V and 0 bases from J, with 6 bases in between. The CDR3 sequence is 13 residues long. Written as DNA, the CDR3 is TGTGCCAGCAGTTTCCCCGGCTCCTACGAGCAGTACTTC. Amino acids: CASSFPGSYEQYF.

The rearrangement links TRBV29-1 to TRBJ2-5; the match to TRBD1 covers 9 bases. Germline V gene lookup returns CDR1 SQVTM and CDR2 ANQGSEA. The ends lost 4 bases at V and 0 bases at J; junction bases unmatched: 6. The CDR3 contains 15 residues. CDR3 amino acids: CSVAGTGRYQETQYF. In DNA, the CDR3 is TGCAGCGTTGCGGGGACAGGGAGGTACCAAGAGACCCAGTACTTC.

At least ten counts were recorded for this clonotype. The chain couples TRBV5-1 to TRBJ2-7, with 9 bases lining up with TRBD1. V was pared by 4 bases and J by 4 bases, with 6 bases of the junction left unmatched. The CDR3 is 14 residues long. Germline assignment: CDR1 SGHRS and CDR2 YFSETQ. The CDR3 region has the DNA TGCGCCAGCAGCCCCAGGACAGGGGATTACGAGCAGTACTTC. Protein product: CASSPRTGDYEQYF.

This clonotype has at least ten counts. The chain couples TRBV12-3 or TRBV12-4 to TRBJ2-2, with a weak D call TRBD2 (6 bases). The CDR3 sequence is 16 residues long. V was cut by 2 bases and J by 0 bases, with 10 bases left in between. The CDR3 loop is CASSLYGRTNTGELFF. The CDR3, as DNA: TGTGCCAGCAGTTTATATGGGAGGACGAACACCGGGGAGCTGTTTTTT.

This clonotype came up many times. V is TRBV2 and J is TRBJ2-2, with TRBD1 identical over 9 bases. Germline lookup yields CDR1 SNHLY and CDR2 FYNNEI. V trimming: 4 bases; J trimming: 3 bases; junction bases outside the gene matches: 6. The CDR3 sequence is 16 residues long. The CDR3 coding sequence is TGTGCCAGCAGTGCCGGGACAGGGATATACACCGGGGAGCTGTTTTTT. Its translation is CASSAGTGIYTGELFF.

This clonotype was seen a few times. CDR3 residues: CASSMGQYQETQYF. CDR3 in DNA: TGTGCCAGCAGCATGGGACAATACCAAGAGACCCAGTACTTC. The genes are TRBV7-8 and TRBJ2-5; a weak D match, TRBD1 (6 bases). The CDR3 spans 14 residues. Between the trimmed V and J ends, which lost 5 bases and 0 bases, there was a span of 10 bases. Germline values: CDR1 SGHVS, CDR2 FQNEAQ.

V gene TRBV9 combines with J gene TRBJ2-6, with TRBD2 identical over 10 bases. Trimming took 4 bases from V and 0 from J; bases not matched to a gene: 10. The CDR3 runs to 19 residues. Germline V gene lookup returns CDR1 SGDLS and CDR2 YYNGEE. DNA of the CDR3: TGTGCCAGCAGCCTCCTGGTAGCGGGAGGCCTCTCTGGGGCCAACGTCCTGACTTTC. As protein: CASSLLVAGGLSGANVLTF.

In this sample, this clonotype turned up many times. This chain uses TRBV20-1 with TRBJ2-7; 11 nucleotides align to TRBD2. The CDR3 length is 14 residues. Germline loops: CDR1 DFQATT, CDR2 SNEGSKA (reference sequence). V lost 3 bases and J lost 2; bases outside the gene matches: 3. In nucleotides, the CDR3 is TGCAGTGCTAGGGGACTAGCGGACGCCTACGAGCAGTACTTC. It translates to CSARGLADAYEQYF.

Ten or more counts support this clonotype. This chain joins TRBV20-1 and TRBJ1-1; D might be TRBD1 (6 bases). Trimming stripped 3 bases from V and 5 bases from J, with 19 bases between. Germline V gives CDR1 DFQATT, CDR2 SNEGSKA (reference sequence). This CDR3 has 15 residues. CDR3 amino acids: CSARETGVSKTEAFF. The CDR3 DNA reads as TGCAGTGCTAGGGAGACAGGTGTGTCAAAAACTGAAGCTTTCTTT.

V and J are TRBV20-1 and TRBJ2-5; a weak D match, TRBD2 (6 bases). Germline V gene sequence: CDR1 DFQATT, CDR2 SNEGSKA (reference sequence). Trimming left V 0 bases short and J 4 bases short, with 6 bases between. There are 12 residues in the CDR3. This CDR3 is CSAREAGETQYF. CDR3 DNA sequence: TGCAGTGCTAGAGAAGCGGGAGAGACCCAGTACTTC.

The V gene is TRBV4-3, the J gene TRBJ2-5; TRBD1 matches at 7 bases. V dropped 0 bases and J dropped 4; count of bases not matched to a gene: 2. CDR1 is LGHNA, CDR2 YSLEER, per germline. This CDR3 has 14 amino acids. The CDR3 loop reads CASSQETGPETQYF. In nucleotides, the CDR3 is TGCGCCAGCAGCCAAGAGACAGGGCCAGAGACCCAGTACTTC.

This clonotype was counted at least ten times. V is TRBV29-1 and J is TRBJ1-3; 7 nucleotides agree with TRBD1. The CDR3 sequence is 12 residues long. Trimming took 4 bases from V and 6 from J; bases not matched to a gene: 3. Germline loops: CDR1 SQVTM, CDR2 ANQGSEA. CDR3 protein: CSVADRVNTIYF. The CDR3 region has the DNA TGCAGCGTTGCCGACAGGGTAAACACCATATATTTT.

The sample holds many counts of this clonotype. The chain carries TRBV2 and TRBJ1-5; D ambiguous. There are 14 residues in the CDR3. In germline, CDR1 is SNHLY, CDR2 FYNNEI. V was cut by 3 bases and J by 0 bases, with 6 bases left in between. The CDR3 sequence: CASSERYSNQPQHF. The CDR3 coding sequence is TGTGCCAGCAGTGAGAGGTATAGCAATCAGCCCCAGCATTTT.

This clonotype was picked up many times. The V and J genes are TRBV20-1 and TRBJ2-7; 8 bases match TRBD1. Germline-derived CDR1 and CDR2 are DFQATT and SNEGSKA (reference sequence). V lost 3 bases and J lost 3; bases outside the gene matches: 22. The CDR3 contains 19 residues. The DNA of the CDR3 is TGCAGTGCTAGTCCAACTAGGACAGGGACGAGTTTTCTGGGCTACGAGCAGTACTTC. As protein: CSASPTRTGTSFLGYEQYF.

This clonotype appeared many times. This chain links TRBV6-5 with TRBJ2-7, with a possible D match to TRBD1 (6 bases). The CDR3 consists of 14 residues. Germline values: CDR1 MNHEY, CDR2 SVGAGI. The germline V and J ends were trimmed by 2 bases and 2 bases, with 10 bases remaining between them. This CDR3 is CASSYRRDTYEQYF. CDR3 DNA: TGTGCCAGCAGTTACCGAAGGGACACCTACGAGCAGTACTTC.